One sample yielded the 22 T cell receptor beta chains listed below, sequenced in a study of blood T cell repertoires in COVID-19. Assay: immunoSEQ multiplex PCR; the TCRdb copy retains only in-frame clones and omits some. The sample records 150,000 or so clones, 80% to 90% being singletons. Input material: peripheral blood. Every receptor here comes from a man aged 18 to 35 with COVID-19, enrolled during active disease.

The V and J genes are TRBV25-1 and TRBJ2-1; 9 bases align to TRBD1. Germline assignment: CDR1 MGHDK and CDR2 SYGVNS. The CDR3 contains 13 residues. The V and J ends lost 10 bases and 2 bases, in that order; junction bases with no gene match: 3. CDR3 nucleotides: TGTGCCACCGACAGGGGGGCCTACAATGAGCAGTTCTTC. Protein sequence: CATDRGAYNEQFF. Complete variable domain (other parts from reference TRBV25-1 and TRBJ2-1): EADIYQTPRYLVIGTGKKITLECSQTMGHDKMYWYQQDPGMELHLIHYSYGVNSTEKGDLSSESTVSRIRTEHFPLTLESARPSHTSQYLCATDRGAYNEQFFGPGTRLTVL.

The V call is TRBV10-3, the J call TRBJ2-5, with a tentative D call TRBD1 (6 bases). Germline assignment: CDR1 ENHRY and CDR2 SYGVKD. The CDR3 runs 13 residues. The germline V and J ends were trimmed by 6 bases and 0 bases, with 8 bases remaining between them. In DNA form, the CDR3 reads TGTGCCATCAGCGGACAGTACCAAGAGACCCAGTACTTC. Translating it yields CAISGQYQETQYF.

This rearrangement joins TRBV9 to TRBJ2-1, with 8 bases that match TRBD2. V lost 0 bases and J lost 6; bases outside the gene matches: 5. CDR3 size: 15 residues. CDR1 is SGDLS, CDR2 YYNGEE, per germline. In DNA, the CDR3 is TGTGCCAGCAGCGTAGGCGGGGGGCGCGGCAATGAGCAGTTCTTC. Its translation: CASSVGGGRGNEQFF. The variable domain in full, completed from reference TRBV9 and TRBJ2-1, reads DSGVTQTPKHLITATGQRVTLRCSPRSGDLSVYWYQQSLDQGLQFLIQYYNGEERAKGNILERFSAQQFPDLHSELNLSSLELGDSALYFCASSVGGGRGNEQFFGPGTRLTVL.

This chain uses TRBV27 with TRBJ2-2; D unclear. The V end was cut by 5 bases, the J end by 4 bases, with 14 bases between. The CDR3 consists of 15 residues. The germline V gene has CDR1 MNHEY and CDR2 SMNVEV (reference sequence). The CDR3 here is CASSPAASGTGELFF. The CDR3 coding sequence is TGTGCCAGCAGTCCCGCGGCGTCGGGCACCGGGGAGCTGTTTTTT.

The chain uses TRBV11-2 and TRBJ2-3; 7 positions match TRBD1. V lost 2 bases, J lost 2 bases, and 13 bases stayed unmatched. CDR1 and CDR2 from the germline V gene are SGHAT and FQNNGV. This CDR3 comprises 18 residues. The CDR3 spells CASSLTGARVYSTDTQYF. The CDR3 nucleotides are TGTGCCAGCAGCTTAACAGGGGCGAGAGTTTATTCCACAGATACGCAGTATTTT.

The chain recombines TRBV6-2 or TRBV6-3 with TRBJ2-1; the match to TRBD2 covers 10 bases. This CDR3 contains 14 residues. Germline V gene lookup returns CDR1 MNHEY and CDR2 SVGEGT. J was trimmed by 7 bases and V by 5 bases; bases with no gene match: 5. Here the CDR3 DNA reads TGTGCCAGCAGTACGGGACTAGCGCTAAATGAGCAGTTCTTC. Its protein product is CASSTGLALNEQFF.

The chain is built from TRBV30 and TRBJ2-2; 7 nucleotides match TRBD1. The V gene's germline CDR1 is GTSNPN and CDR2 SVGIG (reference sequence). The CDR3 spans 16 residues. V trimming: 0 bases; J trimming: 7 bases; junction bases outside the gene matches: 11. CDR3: CAWSVDRRGFDGELFF. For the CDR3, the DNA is TGTGCCTGGAGTGTAGACCGCAGGGGGTTTGACGGGGAGCTGTTTTTT.

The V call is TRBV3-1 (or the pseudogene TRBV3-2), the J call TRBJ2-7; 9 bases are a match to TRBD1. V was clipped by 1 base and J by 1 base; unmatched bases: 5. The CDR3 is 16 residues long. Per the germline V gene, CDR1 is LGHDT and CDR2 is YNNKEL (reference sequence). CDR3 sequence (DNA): TGTGCCAGCAGCCAAGGCGGGACAGGGAAATCCTACGAGCAGTACTTC. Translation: CASSQGGTGKSYEQYF.

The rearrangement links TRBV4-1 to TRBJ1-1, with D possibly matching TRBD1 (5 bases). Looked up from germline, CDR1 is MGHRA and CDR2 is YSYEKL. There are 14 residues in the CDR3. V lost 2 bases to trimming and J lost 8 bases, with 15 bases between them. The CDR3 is CASSQWPGGVEAFF. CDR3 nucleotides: TGCGCCAGCAGCCAATGGCCTGGGGGGGTAGAAGCTTTCTTT.

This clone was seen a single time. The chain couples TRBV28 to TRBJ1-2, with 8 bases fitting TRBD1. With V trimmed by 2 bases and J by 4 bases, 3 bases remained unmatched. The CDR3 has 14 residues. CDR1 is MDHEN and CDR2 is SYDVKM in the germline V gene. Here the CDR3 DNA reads TGTGCCAGCAGTTTACCCGGGACAGGCTATGGCTACACCTTC. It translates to CASSLPGTGYGYTF.

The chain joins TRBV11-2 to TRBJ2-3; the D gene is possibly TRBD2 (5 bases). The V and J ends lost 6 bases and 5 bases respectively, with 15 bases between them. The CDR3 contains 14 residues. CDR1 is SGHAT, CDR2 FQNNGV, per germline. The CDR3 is CASSLIRDGDTQYF. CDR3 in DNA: TGTGCCAGCAGTCTCATTCGGGATGGAGATACGCAGTATTTT.

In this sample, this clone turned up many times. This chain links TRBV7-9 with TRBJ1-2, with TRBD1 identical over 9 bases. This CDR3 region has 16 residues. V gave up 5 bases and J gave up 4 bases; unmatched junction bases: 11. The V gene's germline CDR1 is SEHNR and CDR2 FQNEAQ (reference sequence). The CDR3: CASSPPRDRESYGYTF. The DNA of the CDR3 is TGTGCCAGCAGCCCCCCCAGGGACAGGGAGTCCTATGGCTACACCTTC.

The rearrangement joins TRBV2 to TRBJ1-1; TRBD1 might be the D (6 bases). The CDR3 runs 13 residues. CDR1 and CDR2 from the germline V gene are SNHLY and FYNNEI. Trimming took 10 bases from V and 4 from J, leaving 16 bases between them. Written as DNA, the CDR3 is TGTGCCACCACCACAGGGATGAGCACTGAAGCTTTCTTT. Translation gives CATTTGMSTEAFF.

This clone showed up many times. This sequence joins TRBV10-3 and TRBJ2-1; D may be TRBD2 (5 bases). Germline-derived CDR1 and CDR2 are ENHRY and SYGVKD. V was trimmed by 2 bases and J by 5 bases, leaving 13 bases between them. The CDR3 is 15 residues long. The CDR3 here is CAISEGLASHNEQFF. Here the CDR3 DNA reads TGTGCCATCAGTGAGGGGTTAGCGTCCCACAATGAGCAGTTCTTC.

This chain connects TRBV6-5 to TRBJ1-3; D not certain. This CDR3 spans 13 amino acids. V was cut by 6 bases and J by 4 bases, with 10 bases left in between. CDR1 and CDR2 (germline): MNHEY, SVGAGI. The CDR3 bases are TGTGCCAGCAGGCGGGCAGCGGGAAACACCATATATTTT. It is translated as CASRRAAGNTIYF.

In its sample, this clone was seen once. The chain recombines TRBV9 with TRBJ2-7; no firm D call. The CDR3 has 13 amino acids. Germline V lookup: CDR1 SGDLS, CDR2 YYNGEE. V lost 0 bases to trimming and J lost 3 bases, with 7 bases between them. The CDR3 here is CASSVEPGYEQYF. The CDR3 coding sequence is TGTGCCAGCAGCGTAGAGCCCGGCTACGAGCAGTACTTC. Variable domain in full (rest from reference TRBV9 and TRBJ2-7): DSGVTQTPKHLITATGQRVTLRCSPRSGDLSVYWYQQSLDQGLQFLIQYYNGEERAKGNILERFSAQQFPDLHSELNLSSLELGDSALYFCASSVEPGYEQYFGPGTRLTVT.

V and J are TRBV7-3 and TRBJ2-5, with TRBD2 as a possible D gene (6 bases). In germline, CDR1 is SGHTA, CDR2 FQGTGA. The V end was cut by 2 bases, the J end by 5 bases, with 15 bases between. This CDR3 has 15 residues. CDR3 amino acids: CASSLSGRGGETQYF. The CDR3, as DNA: TGTGCCAGCAGCTTATCGGGGAGAGGAGGGGAGACCCAGTACTTC.

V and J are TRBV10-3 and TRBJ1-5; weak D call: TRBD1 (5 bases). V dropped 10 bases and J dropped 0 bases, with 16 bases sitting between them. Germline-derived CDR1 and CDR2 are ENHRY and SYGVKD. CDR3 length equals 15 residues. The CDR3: CATHDGQDSNQPQHF. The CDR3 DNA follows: TGTGCCACCCACGACGGACAAGATAGCAATCAGCCCCAGCATTTT.

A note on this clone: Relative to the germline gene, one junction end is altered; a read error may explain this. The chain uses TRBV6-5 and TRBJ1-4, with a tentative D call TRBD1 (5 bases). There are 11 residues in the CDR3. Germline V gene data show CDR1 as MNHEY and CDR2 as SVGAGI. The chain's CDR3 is CASSSGGKLLF. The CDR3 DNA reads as TGTGCCAGCAGTTCCGGGGGAAAACTGCTTTTT.

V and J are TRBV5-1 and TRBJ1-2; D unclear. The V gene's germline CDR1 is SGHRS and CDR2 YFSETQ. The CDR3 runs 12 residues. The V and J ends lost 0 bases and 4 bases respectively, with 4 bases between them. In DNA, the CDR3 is TGCGCCAGCAGCTTGGGGCCCTATGGCTACACCTTC. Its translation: CASSLGPYGYTF.

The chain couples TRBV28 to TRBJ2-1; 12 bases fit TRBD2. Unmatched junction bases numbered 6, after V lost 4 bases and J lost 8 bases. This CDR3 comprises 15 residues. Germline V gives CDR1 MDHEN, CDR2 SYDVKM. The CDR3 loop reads CASSSRLAGVDEQFF. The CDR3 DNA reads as TGTGCCAGCAGTTCCCGACTAGCGGGAGTCGATGAGCAGTTCTTC.

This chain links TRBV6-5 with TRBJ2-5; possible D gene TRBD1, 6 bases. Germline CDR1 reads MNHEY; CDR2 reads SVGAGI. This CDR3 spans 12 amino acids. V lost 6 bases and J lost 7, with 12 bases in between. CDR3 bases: TGTGCCAGCAGCCCGGGACAACGGACCCAGTACTTC. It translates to CASSPGQRTQYF.